This T cell receptor beta chain derives from a study of T cells in Graves' hyperthyroidism and ophthalmopathy. Findings of the study overall: The majority of expanded thyroid clonotypes above 0.001 also appeared in blood. Prediction of ophthalmopathy progression came a median around 6.5 months pre-onset.

This clonotype occurred many times. Its antigen is not known. Amplified regions were TCR beta CDR3 sequences from RNA transcripts. TCR CDR3 underwent first-round RT-PCR with the HTBI primer set. TCRdb analysed the multiplex PCR reads with MiXCR anew, one entry per CDR3 protein. Of 600,000 to 700,000 distinct CDR3 sequences in the sample, under 15% were seen once. The CDR3 runs to 12 residues. Trimming removed 6 bases at V and 7 bases at J, with 12 bases between. Germline CDR1 reads DFQATT; CDR2 reads SNEGSKA (reference sequence). Uncontrolled infection, other autoimmune disease, pregnancy or lactation led to exclusion. More than 9.5 ml fresh peripheral blood yielded the PBMCs.

This TCR came from a woman aged 40 to 49 with Graves' ophthalmopathy. V is TRBV20-1 and J is TRBJ2-2; possibly TRBD2 for D (7 bases). Sequencing was done on a sample of blood. CDR3 coding DNA: TGCAGTGCCCCCGGGGGGCACGGGGAGCTGTTTTTT. This encodes CSAPGGHGELFF.